The entry below gives a single T cell receptor beta chain sequence along with its context. The repertoire was sequenced with immunoSEQ multiplex PCR; TCRdb's copy has only in-frame clones and lacks some. The sample consists of almost 35,000 clones, over 75% of them appearing once. The CDR3 sequence is 15 residues long. V was clipped by 3 bases and J by 3 bases; unmatched bases: 6. The V gene's germline CDR1 is SGHTA and CDR2 FQGNSA. These data belong to a study of T cell changes during pregnancy in multiple sclerosis. The chain joins TRBV7-2 to TRBJ1-1; TRBD1 matches at 8 bases. The TCR was taken from a female donor with multiple sclerosis, enrolled in a pregnancy study. The sample was CD8+ T cells from peripheral blood mononuclear cells, taken in the first trimester of pregnancy. The CDR3 is CASSFLRQGYTEAFF. Written as DNA, the CDR3 is TGTGCCAGCAGCTTCTTAAGACAGGGGTACACTGAAGCTTTCTTT.